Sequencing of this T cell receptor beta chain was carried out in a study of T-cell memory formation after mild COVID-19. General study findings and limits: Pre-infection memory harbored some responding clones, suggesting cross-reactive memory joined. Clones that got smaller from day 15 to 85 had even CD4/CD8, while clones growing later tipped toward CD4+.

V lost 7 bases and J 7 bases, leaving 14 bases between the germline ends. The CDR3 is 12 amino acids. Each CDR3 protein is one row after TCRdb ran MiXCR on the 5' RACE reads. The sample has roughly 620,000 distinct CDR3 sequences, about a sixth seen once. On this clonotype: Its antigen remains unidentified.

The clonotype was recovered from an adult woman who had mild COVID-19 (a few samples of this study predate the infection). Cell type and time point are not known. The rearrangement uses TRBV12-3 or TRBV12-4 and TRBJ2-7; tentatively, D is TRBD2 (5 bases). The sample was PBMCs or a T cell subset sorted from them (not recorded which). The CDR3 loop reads CASKRENGEQYF. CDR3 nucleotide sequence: TGTGCCAGCAAGAGGGAAAACGGGGAGCAGTACTTC.